This T cell receptor (beta chain) derives from a study of blood T cell repertoires in COVID-19. This table comes from immunoSEQ multiplex PCR, and its TCRdb copy is limited to in-frame clones, with some not included. Here the sample spans about 100,000 clones, over 75% being singletons. Trimming cost V 3 bases and J 3 bases, with 13 bases left between them. Germline assignment: CDR1 SGHRS and CDR2 YFSETQ. CDR3 length: 15 amino acids. Material for sequencing was peripheral blood. This sequence was found in a man aged 60 to 69 with acute or convalescent COVID-19. The chain has TRBV5-1 and TRBJ2-1; a possible D gene is TRBD1 (5 bases). Here the CDR3 reads CASSYSGQDYNEQFF. CDR3 nucleotides: TGCGCCAGCAGCTATTCCGGACAAGACTACAATGAGCAGTTCTTC.